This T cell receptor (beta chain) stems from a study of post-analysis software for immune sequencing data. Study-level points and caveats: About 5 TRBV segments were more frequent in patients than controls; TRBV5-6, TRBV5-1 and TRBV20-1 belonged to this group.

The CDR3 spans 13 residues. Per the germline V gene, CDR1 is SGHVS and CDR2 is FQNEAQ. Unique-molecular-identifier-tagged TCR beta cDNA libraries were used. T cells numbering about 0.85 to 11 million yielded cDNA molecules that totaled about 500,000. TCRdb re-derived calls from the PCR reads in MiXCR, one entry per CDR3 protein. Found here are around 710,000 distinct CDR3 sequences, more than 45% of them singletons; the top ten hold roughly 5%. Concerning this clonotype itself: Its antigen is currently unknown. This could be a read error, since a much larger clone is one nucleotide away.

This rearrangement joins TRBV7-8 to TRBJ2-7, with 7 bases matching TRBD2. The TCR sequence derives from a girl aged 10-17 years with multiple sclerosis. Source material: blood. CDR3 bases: TGTGCCGGCAGCTTAGCGGGCGACTACGAGCAGTACTTC. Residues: CAGSLAGDYEQYF.